The 20 T cell receptor beta chains below come from one sample, sequenced in a study of blood T cell repertoires in COVID-19. Profiled with immunoSEQ multiplex PCR; TCRdb holds only in-frame clones, not every one. Seen here are about 190,000 clones, roughly 80% observed once, and the top ten hold roughly 17%. The sequenced sample was peripheral blood. All receptors derive from a man aged 60-69 years with active or convalescent COVID-19.

The rearrangement joins TRBV28 to TRBJ2-3, with a possible D match to TRBD1 (5 bases). V lost 3 bases to trimming and J lost 1 base, with 17 bases between them. The CDR3 totals 17 residues. CDR1 and CDR2 (germline): MDHEN, SYDVKM. As DNA, the CDR3 is TGTGCCAGCAGTTTGGGGAAGACAGTTGGAGGCACAGATACGCAGTATTTT. Translating it yields CASSLGKTVGGTDTQYF.

The chain has TRBV12-5 and TRBJ2-5; TRBD2 aligns across 9 bases. This CDR3 is 16 amino acids long. The V and J ends lost 2 bases and 4 bases, in that order; junction bases with no gene match: 8. The V gene's germline CDR1 is LGHNT and CDR2 FRNRAP. CDR3 sequence: CASGLFGAGGPETQYF. The CDR3 nucleotides read TGTGCTAGTGGTTTGTTCGGGGCGGGAGGGCCAGAGACCCAGTACTTC.

The gene calls are TRBV24-1 and TRBJ1-1; no firm D call. Germline V lookup: CDR1 KGHDR, CDR2 SFDVKD. The CDR3 is made up of 14 amino acids. The ends were cut back, 4 bases at V and 1 base at J, with 9 bases in the middle. CDR3 sequence (DNA): TGTGCCACCAGTGAGGCCGGGTGGAACACTGAAGCTTTCTTT. Its translation: CATSEAGWNTEAFF.

The V and J genes are TRBV4-3 and TRBJ2-3, with 12 bases identical to TRBD2. This CDR3 has 17 residues. Losses at the gene ends were 4 bases for V and 1 base for J; bases not matched to a gene: 6. Germline CDR1 and CDR2: LGHNA and YSLEER. The CDR3 sequence is CASSLGTSGLGTDTQYF. In nucleotides, the CDR3 is TGCGCCAGCAGCCTCGGGACTAGCGGGCTCGGCACAGATACGCAGTATTTT.

This clone was found a few times. The V call is TRBV7-8, the J call TRBJ2-3; perhaps TRBD2 as D (6 bases). CDR1 SGHVS and CDR2 FQNEAQ come from the germline V gene. There are 14 residues in the CDR3. The V and J ends lost 5 bases and 4 bases respectively, with 13 bases between them. This chain's CDR3 is CASSAQWGADTQYF. The CDR3 DNA reads TGTGCCAGCAGCGCCCAGTGGGGGGCAGATACGCAGTATTTT. Full variable domain (remainder filled in from reference TRBV7-8 and TRBJ2-3): GAGVSQSPRYKVAKRGQDVALRCDPISGHVSLFWYQQALGQGPEFLTYFQNEAQLDKSGLPSDRFFAERPEGSVSTLKIQRTQQEDSAVYLCASSAQWGADTQYFGPGTRLTVL.

Turning to this clone: The junction departs from the called germline gene at one end, perhaps through a read error. The chain carries TRBV7-9 and TRBJ2-3; TRBD2 is a possible D gene (6 bases). The CDR3 is made up of 11 amino acids. CDR1 is SEHNR and CDR2 is FQNEAQ in the germline V gene (reference sequence). The CDR3 DNA reads TGTGCCAGCAGCTTAGACTTGACTAGGCGTTTT. Protein product: CASSLDLTRRF.

This chain links TRBV6-5 with TRBJ2-5; unclear D gene. This CDR3 has 13 amino acids. Germline CDR1 reads MNHEY; CDR2 reads SVGAGI. V was shortened by 7 bases and J by 5 bases, with 14 bases between the two germline ends. The CDR3 nucleotides read TGTGCCAGCACGCTCACCCCGCGGGAGACCCAGTACTTC. Protein: CASTLTPRETQYF.

This clone was observed once. The chain recombines TRBV18 with TRBJ2-7, with 9 positions matching TRBD2. The CDR3 spans 15 residues. Unmatched junction bases numbered 12, after V lost 6 bases and J lost 6 bases. Germline V gene sequence: CDR1 KGHSH, CDR2 LQKENI. CDR3 sequence (DNA): TGTGCCAGCTCTACAGCGGGAGGACTCTCTCTCGAGCAGTACTTC. The encoded protein is CASSTAGGLSLEQYF.

The rearrangement links TRBV2 to TRBJ2-2; D not certain. The CDR3 has 15 residues. CDR1 and CDR2 from the germline V gene are SNHLY and FYNNEI. V was clipped by 5 bases and J by 0 bases, with 10 bases between them. This CDR3 reads CASSQTRPNTGELFF. For the CDR3, the DNA is TGTGCCAGCAGTCAGACAAGACCGAACACCGGGGAGCTGTTTTTT.

The chain joins TRBV7-9 to TRBJ2-2; 11 positions agree with TRBD2. The CDR3 consists of 17 residues. The V and J ends lost 5 bases and 5 bases, in that order; junction bases with no gene match: 10. The germline gives CDR1 SEHNR, CDR2 FQNEAQ (reference sequence). The CDR3 DNA reads TGTGCCAGCAGCCGGGGACTAGCGGAGGTTGGAACCGGGGAGCTGTTTTTT. This codes for CASSRGLAEVGTGELFF.

Written as DNA, the CDR3 is TGCGCCAGCAGCTTAATAGCGGGAGGGCCGGGGAATGAGCAGTTCTTC. It codes for CASSLIAGGPGNEQFF. The genes are TRBV5-1 and TRBJ2-1, with 11 bases identical to TRBD2. Germline loops: CDR1 SGHRS, CDR2 YFSETQ. The CDR3 contains 16 residues. The trim removed 2 bases at V and 7 bases at J, leaving 8 bases unmatched.

The genes are TRBV7-9 and TRBJ2-7, with TRBD1 matching over 8 bases. Trimming took 5 bases from V and 7 from J; bases not matched to a gene: 13. Germline CDR1 and CDR2: SEHNR and FQNEAQ (reference sequence). The CDR3 is 15 residues long. Here the CDR3 DNA reads TGTGCCAGCAGCCTTACCGGGACAGGCCCTTATGAGCAGTACTTC. Amino acid sequence: CASSLTGTGPYEQYF.

This clone was detected only once. The chain employs TRBV7-2 and TRBJ1-2; TRBD1 might be the D (5 bases). Trimming cost V 4 bases and J 5 bases, with 17 bases left between them. The CDR3 has 15 amino acids. Germline-derived CDR1 and CDR2 are SGHTA and FQGNSA. The DNA of the CDR3 is TGTGCCAGCAGCTCTAACCAACAGGCGATATATGGCTACACCTTC. Translation: CASSSNQQAIYGYTF.

The rearrangement links TRBV5-1 to TRBJ1-4; 11 bases are a match to TRBD1. J gave up 7 bases and V 0 bases, and 8 bases lay outside the gene matches. The CDR3 has 17 residues. CDR1 is SGHRS, CDR2 YFSETQ, per germline. The CDR3 spells CASSLARTGGLGEKLFF. DNA of the CDR3: TGCGCCAGCAGCTTGGCGAGGACAGGGGGCCTCGGTGAAAAACTGTTTTTT.

This chain connects TRBV13 to TRBJ2-7; D not resolved. This CDR3 has 13 residues. Germline V gene data show CDR1 as PRHDT and CDR2 as FYEKMQ (reference sequence). The V gene lost 4 bases and the J gene lost 0 bases, with 7 bases spanning the gap. This chain's CDR3 is CASSSRYSYEQYF. In nucleotides, the CDR3 is TGTGCCAGCAGCTCGAGATACTCCTACGAGCAGTACTTC.

J is TRBJ2-7 and V is TRBV10-1; possible D gene TRBD1, 6 bases. The CDR3 covers 16 residues. Germline CDR1 is WNHNN and CDR2 is SYGVQD (reference sequence). Deletions cut 5 bases from V and 4 bases from J, with 21 bases between. Written as DNA, the CDR3 is TGCGCCAGCAGTTTACAACATCCGACAGGCCTATACGAGCAGTACTTC. It is translated as CASSLQHPTGLYEQYF.

V and J are TRBV30 and TRBJ2-7, with a weak D call TRBD2 (5 bases). The CDR3 consists of 13 residues. Germline V gene data show CDR1 as GTSNPN and CDR2 as SVGIG (reference sequence). With 2 bases removed from V and 6 bases from J, the gap between germline ends came to 14 bases. The CDR3 loop reads CAWSSWTRSEQYF. The CDR3 nucleotides read TGTGCCTGGAGTAGTTGGACTCGATCCGAGCAGTACTTC.

The chain carries TRBV6-1 and TRBJ1-2; weak D call: TRBD1 (5 bases). In germline, CDR1 is MNHNS, CDR2 SASEGT. V dropped 3 bases and J dropped 8 bases, with 10 bases sitting between them. The CDR3 totals 12 residues. The CDR3 nucleotides read TGTGCCAGCAGTGAGCAGGGTAGGGGCTACACCTTC. Protein sequence: CASSEQGRGYTF.

This clone was seen more than once but under ten times. The chain uses TRBV9 and TRBJ2-1, with D tentatively TRBD2 (6 bases). CDR1 is SGDLS and CDR2 is YYNGEE in the germline V gene. The germline V and J ends were trimmed by 0 bases and 0 bases, with 10 bases remaining between them. This CDR3 region has 16 residues. The CDR3 DNA reads TGTGCCAGCAGCGTAGTGGGGGGAGTCTCCTACAATGAGCAGTTCTTC. The encoded protein is CASSVVGGVSYNEQFF.

The chain joins TRBV7-2 to TRBJ2-7; D may be TRBD2 (6 bases). Germline CDR1 SGHTA, CDR2 FQGNSA. This CDR3 region has 13 residues. V lost 5 bases and J lost 6, with 14 bases in between. The CDR3 sequence: CASSLRGIREQYF. Written as DNA, the CDR3 is TGTGCCAGCAGCCTTCGGGGGATACGCGAGCAGTACTTC.